This T cell receptor (beta chain) originates from a study of human T cells and chemical hapten exposure. This CDR3 is 11 amino acids long. Germline-derived CDR1 and CDR2 are SQVTM and ANQGSEA. Ten or more counts support this clonotype. One entry per CDR3 protein, called by TCRdb with MiXCR from the RACE reads. This table has approximately 60,000 distinct CDR3 sequences, approximately 10% appearing once. Regarding time point: patch test 3, about 24 weeks after DPC sensitization. Noted treatment: therapeutic diphenylcyclopropenone sensitization with weekly scalp DPC. Non-pregnant alopecia patients aged 18 to 70, suitable for DPC therapy. Unfractionated whole blood was the source from which total RNA was extracted.

V usage is TRBV29-1 and J usage is TRBJ1-1; D call uncertain. Source: whole blood, taken in connection with sensitization to the hapten diphenylcyclopropenone (DPC). The clonotype comes from a young woman with alopecia areata. Some clones in this sample may be carry-over from other donors' samples. In DNA form, the CDR3 reads TGCGTAGGGTCCTCCCAACAGAGGGCTTTCTTT. Encoded protein: CVGSSQQRAFF.